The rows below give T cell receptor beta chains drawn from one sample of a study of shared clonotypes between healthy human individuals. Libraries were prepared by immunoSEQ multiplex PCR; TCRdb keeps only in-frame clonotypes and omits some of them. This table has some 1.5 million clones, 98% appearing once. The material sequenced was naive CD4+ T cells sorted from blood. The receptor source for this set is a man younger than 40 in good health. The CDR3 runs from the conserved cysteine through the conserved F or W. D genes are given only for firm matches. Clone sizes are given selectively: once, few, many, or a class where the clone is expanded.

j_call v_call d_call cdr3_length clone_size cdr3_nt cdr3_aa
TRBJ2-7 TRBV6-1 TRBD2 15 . TGTGCCAGCAGTGCGGGACTAGCGGGAACCTACGAGCAGTACTTC CASSAGLAGTYEQYF
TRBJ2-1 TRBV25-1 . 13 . TGTGCCAGCAGTGAGGGACCCCGGGGTGAGCAGTTCTTC CASSEGPRGEQFF
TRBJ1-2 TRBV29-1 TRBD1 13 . TGCAGCGTTAGACGAGGGGGCGAAGACGGCTACACCTTC CSVRRGGEDGYTF
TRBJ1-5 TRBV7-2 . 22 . TGTGCCAGCAGCTTAGCTTGTCCCAAGCCAAGGACTGAGGGGTATAGCAATCAGCCCCAGCATTTT CASSLACPKPRTEGYSNQPQHF
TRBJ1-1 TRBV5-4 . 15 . TGTGCCAGCAGCTTCGGGGGGCTGGGGAACACTGAAGCTTTCTTT CASSFGGLGNTEAFF
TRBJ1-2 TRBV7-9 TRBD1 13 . TGTGCCAGCAGCCCCGGACAGGGGGATGGCTACACCTTC CASSPGQGDGYTF
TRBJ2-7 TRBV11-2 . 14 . TGTGCCAGCAGTAGTTTCCGGGCCTTCGGCGAGCAGTACTTC CASSSFRAFGEQYF
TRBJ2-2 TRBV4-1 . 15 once TGCGCCAGCAGCCAAGGGGGCGGACCCACCGGGGAGCTGTTTTTT CASSQGGGPTGELFF
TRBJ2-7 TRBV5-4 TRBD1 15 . TGTGCCAGCAGCTTGGCAACAGGGGCGAAGCACGAGCAGTACTTC CASSLATGAKHEQYF
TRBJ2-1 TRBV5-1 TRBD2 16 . TGCGCCAGCAGCTTGGTTGACGCGGGAGTGAGGGATGAGCAGTTCTTC CASSLVDAGVRDEQFF
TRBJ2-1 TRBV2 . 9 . TGTGCCGGCAAAAATGAGCAGTTCTTC CAGKNEQFF
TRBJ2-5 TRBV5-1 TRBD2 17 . TGCGCCAGCAGCTTGGATGGCCTAGCGGGAGGCCAAGAGACCCAGTACTTC CASSLDGLAGGQETQYF
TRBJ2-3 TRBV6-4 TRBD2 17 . TGTGCCAGCGCTCCAGTAGCGGGAGGGCCAAGGGCAGATACGCAGTATTTT CASAPVAGGPRADTQYF
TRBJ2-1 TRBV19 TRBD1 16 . TGTGCCAGTAGTAATAGACAGGGAAACTCCTACAATGAGCAGTTCTTC CASSNRQGNSYNEQFF
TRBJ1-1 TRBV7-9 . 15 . TGTGCCAGCAGCTTACCGGGGTCCAGGAACACTGAAGCTTTCTTT CASSLPGSRNTEAFF
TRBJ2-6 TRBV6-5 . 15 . TGTGCCAGCCGGACGACCTACTCTGGGGCCAACGTCCTGACTTTC CASRTTYSGANVLTF
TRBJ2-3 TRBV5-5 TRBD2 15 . TGTGCCAGCAGCCAGACTAGCGGGAGTACATATACGCAGTATTTT CASSQTSGSTYTQYF
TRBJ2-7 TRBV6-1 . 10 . TGTGCCAGCAAGGGTTACGAGCAGTACTTC CASKGYEQYF
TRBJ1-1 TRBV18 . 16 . TGTGCCAGCTCACGTTTCGGGACCAACGGGAACACTGAAGCTTTCTTT CASSRFGTNGNTEAFF
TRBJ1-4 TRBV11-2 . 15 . TGTGCCAGCAGCCGGGGGCAGGGACGTAATGAAAAACTGTTTTTT CASSRGQGRNEKLFF
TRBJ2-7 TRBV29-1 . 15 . TGCAGCGTTGAGAACCACCTAGTGGGTTCCTACGAGCAGTACTTC CSVENHLVGSYEQYF
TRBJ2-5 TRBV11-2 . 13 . TGTGCCAGCAGCTTCAGGGGAGAAGAGACCCAGTACTTC CASSFRGEETQYF
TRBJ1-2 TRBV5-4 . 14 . TGTGCCAGCAGCTTGGCGGCAGGGAACGGGGGCTACACCTTC CASSLAAGNGGYTF
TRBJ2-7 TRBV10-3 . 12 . TGTGCCATCAGCCTGGCCGACTACGAGCAGTACTTC CAISLADYEQYF
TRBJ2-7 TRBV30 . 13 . TGTGCCTGGAGTGTAACTAGTCCCTACGAGCAGTACTTC CAWSVTSPYEQYF
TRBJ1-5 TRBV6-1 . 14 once TGTGCCAGCAGTGAAGCCGGGGGCCATCAGCCCCAGCATTTT CASSEAGGHQPQHF